This TCR beta chain derives from a study of human T cells and chemical hapten exposure. At the level of the study: Weekly scalp doses of diphenylcyclopropenone were given to patients during the approximately 25-week study. Largely, small differences in pooled library volume made per-sample TCR yields vary. Study results and limitations: As patch test score rose, PT1 expanded TCR counts tended to rise as well.

For this clonotype: Its antigen remains unknown. A much larger clone is a single base away; this may be a read error. No conserved phenylalanine or tryptophan ends this CDR3, so it is likely a read error.

Library construction involved attaching unique molecular identifiers to individual cDNA molecules, which allowed quantitative, reproducible TCR counting. MiXCR, applied by TCRdb to the RACE reads, yields one record per CDR3 protein. Of nearly 350,000 distinct CDR3 sequences detected, around 6.9% appear once; the ten largest clones hold less than 10%. Regarding time point: patch test 1, 2 weeks after DPC sensitization. Treatment described: therapeutic diphenylcyclopropenone sensitization with weekly scalp DPC. This clonotype originated in a woman under 30 with alopecia areata. Some clones in this sample may be carry-over from other donors' samples. The material sequenced was whole blood, taken in connection with sensitization to the hapten diphenylcyclopropenone (DPC).

The CDR3 loop reads CASSLQGRETQYY. The CDR3, as DNA: TGTGCCAGCAGCCTACAGGGGAGAGAGACCCAGTACTAC. The V gene is TRBV7-2, the J gene TRBJ2-5; 7 bases are a match to TRBD1. The CDR3 has 13 residues. Per germline, CDR1 SGHTA and CDR2 FQGNSA. Losses at the gene ends were 5 bases for V and 4 bases for J; bases not matched to a gene: 4.